Below, 8 T cell receptor beta chains from the same sample are listed, as sequenced in a study of chemoradiotherapy in HPV16-positive cancers. Measured with immunoSEQ multiplex PCR; TCRdb has only the in-frame clones, and not every one. The table records 25,000 to 40,000 clones, around 88% of them present only once. Sequencing used blood, obtained from a patient who underwent chemoradiotherapy. The receptors shown here come from a human donor with HPV-associated anogenital cancer.

This clone showed up just a few times. The chain links TRBV4-2 to TRBJ1-2, with 9 bases identical to TRBD1. Germline assignment: CDR1 LGHNA and CDR2 YNFKEQ. This CDR3 comprises 15 residues. Trimming cost V 6 bases and J 6 bases; bases outside gene matches: 11. CDR3 bases: TGTGCCAGCAGGGAGGAGTGGACAGGGGTAAATGGCTACACCTTC. It encodes CASREEWTGVNGYTF.

The genes are TRBV7-2 and TRBJ1-3; D perhaps matches TRBD1 (5 bases). This CDR3 is 15 amino acids long. Trimming removed 0 bases at V and 2 bases at J, with 8 bases between. Looked up from germline, CDR1 is SGHTA and CDR2 is FQGNSA. CDR3 protein: CASSLAGGTGNTIYF. The CDR3 coding sequence is TGTGCCAGCAGCTTAGCGGGGGGAACTGGAAACACCATATATTTT.

The rearrangement joins TRBV2 to TRBJ2-5, with 9 nucleotides matching TRBD1. Trimming at V came to 6 bases and at J to 5 bases, leaving 7 bases not matched to a gene. Germline CDR1 and CDR2: SNHLY and FYNNEI. This CDR3 is built from 14 residues. The CDR3 nucleotides read TGTGCCAGCAGCGTGGGACAGGGAGGCGAGACCCAGTACTTC. This codes for CASSVGQGGETQYF.

There are a few counts of this clone. The junction shows a germline mismatch at one end, possibly a read error. The chain is built from TRBV7-7 and TRBJ1-6; perhaps TRBD1 as D (5 bases). The CDR3 spans 16 residues. Germline V gene sequence: CDR1 SSHAT, CDR2 FNYEAQ (reference sequence). In nucleotides, the CDR3 is TGTGCTAGCAGCGCTTATGGGGGAGCTATAAGTTCACCCCTCCACTTT. It translates to CASSAYGGAISSPLHF.

This chain connects TRBV7-8 to TRBJ1-5; 9 nucleotides agree with TRBD1. Germline CDR1 is SGHVS and CDR2 is FQNEAQ. Germline trimming cut 5 bases from V and 4 bases from J; bases unmatched to any gene: 12. The CDR3 contains 17 residues. CDR3 sequence (DNA): TGTGCCAGCAGCGCCCTTGGGACAGGGAGTAAGAATCAGCCCCAGCATTTT. Amino acids: CASSALGTGSKNQPQHF. The whole variable domain, filled in from reference TRBV7-8 and TRBJ1-5, reads GAGVSQSPRYKVAKRGQDVALRCDPISGHVSLFWYQQALGQGPEFLTYFQNEAQLDKSGLPSDRFFAERPEGSVSTLKIQRTQQEDSAVYLCASSALGTGSKNQPQHFGDGTRLSIL.

This clone was detected a few times. The genes are TRBV7-9 and TRBJ2-1; weak D call: TRBD1 (6 bases). Trimming took off 5 bases at V and 8 bases at J, with 25 bases between the two ends. Germline V gives CDR1 SEHNR, CDR2 FQNEAQ (reference sequence). The CDR3 is 17 amino acids. CDR3 residues: CASSPRADQHRVYEQFF. The DNA of the CDR3 is TGTGCCAGCAGCCCTCGGGCGGACCAACACAGGGTCTATGAGCAGTTCTTC.

The rearrangement uses TRBV19 and TRBJ2-5; tentatively, D is TRBD1 (5 bases). Trimming cost V 6 bases and J 2 bases, with 10 bases left between them. The CDR3 covers 13 residues. Looked up from germline, CDR1 is LNHDA and CDR2 is SQIVND (reference sequence). The CDR3 loop reads CASRMTAQETQYF. The CDR3 DNA sequence: TGTGCCAGTAGAATGACAGCTCAAGAGACCCAGTACTTC.

This clone was recorded once. This sequence joins TRBV19 and TRBJ2-5, with 7 nucleotides matching TRBD2. The germline gives CDR1 LNHDA, CDR2 SQIVND (reference sequence). This CDR3 has 13 residues. J gave up 7 bases and V 7 bases, and 9 bases lay outside the gene matches. In nucleotides, the CDR3 is TGTGCCAGTACTCAGCGGGGAGGGCGGACCCAGTACTTC. Its protein is CASTQRGGRTQYF.